The rows below give T cell receptor beta chains drawn from one sample of a study of shared clonotypes between healthy human individuals. Sequenced by immunoSEQ multiplex PCR; TCRdb stores in-frame clones only, minus some. The repertoire consists of more than 2 million clones, with approximately 96% occurring once and the leading ten covering roughly 0.13%. Sequencing used naive CD4+ T cells sorted from blood. These receptors all come from a man between 18 and 29 years old in good health. CDR3s include the opening cysteine and the closing phenylalanine or tryptophan.

j_call: TRBJ2-1
v_call: TRBV28
cdr3_aa: CASSSGQGPYYEQFF

j_call: TRBJ1-1
v_call: TRBV2
cdr3_aa: CASSIRENTEAFF

j_call: TRBJ2-5
v_call: TRBV11-2
cdr3_aa: CASSLDLLAGQETQYF

j_call: TRBJ1-1
v_call: TRBV18
cdr3_aa: CASSPGIQGDYTEAFF

j_call: TRBJ1-2
v_call: TRBV5-4
cdr3_aa: CASSREGAYGYTF

j_call: TRBJ1-5
v_call: TRBV27
cdr3_aa: CASQAEAGSNQPQHF

j_call: TRBJ1-4
v_call: TRBV5-1
cdr3_aa: CASSRGANEKLFF

j_call: TRBJ2-3
v_call: TRBV6-1
cdr3_aa: CASSETGAPRPRTDTQYF

j_call: TRBJ1-4
v_call: TRBV19
cdr3_aa: CASSSRFREKLFF

j_call: TRBJ1-5
v_call: TRBV27
cdr3_aa: CASSRGQGANQPQHF

j_call: TRBJ2-5
v_call: TRBV5-1
cdr3_aa: CASSLASEGFQETQYF

j_call: TRBJ1-2
v_call: TRBV21-1
cdr3_aa: CASSPSGGGYTF

j_call: TRBJ2-3
v_call: TRBV6-6
cdr3_aa: CASTLPGTDTQYF

j_call: TRBJ2-5
v_call: TRBV6-1
cdr3_aa: CASLRNRETQYF

j_call: TRBJ2-1
v_call: TRBV18
cdr3_aa: CASSPLGSNEQFF

j_call: TRBJ1-2
v_call: TRBV5-1
cdr3_aa: CASSSGANYGYTF

j_call: TRBJ2-2
v_call: TRBV6-1
cdr3_aa: CASSVRTGWNTGELFF

j_call: TRBJ1-2
v_call: TRBV2
cdr3_aa: CAVAGGLLYGYTF

j_call: TRBJ1-3
v_call: TRBV2
cdr3_aa: CASRSPAGGNTIYF

j_call: TRBJ2-5
v_call: TRBV5-1
cdr3_aa: CASSFASQETQYF

j_call: TRBJ1-4
v_call: TRBV9
cdr3_aa: CASSAGTANEKLFF

j_call: TRBJ1-3
v_call: TRBV4-3
cdr3_aa: CASSQDRGNTIYF

j_call: TRBJ2-5
v_call: TRBV29-1
cdr3_aa: CSVGWETQYF

j_call: TRBJ2-7
v_call: TRBV2
cdr3_aa: CASSGQGVGYEQYF

j_call: TRBJ2-1
v_call: TRBV7-9
cdr3_aa: CASSLGTGWSEQFF

j_call: TRBJ2-6
v_call: TRBV6-5
cdr3_aa: CASSSGANVLTF

j_call: TRBJ1-1
v_call: TRBV5-1
cdr3_aa: CASSLGEGNTEAFF

j_call: TRBJ2-5
v_call: TRBV4-2
cdr3_aa: CASSPPPGLGKETQYF

j_call: TRBJ1-1
v_call: TRBV27
cdr3_aa: CASRKSRGTHTEAFF

j_call: TRBJ2-1
v_call: TRBV5-4
cdr3_aa: CARYRTSGSYNEQFF

j_call: TRBJ1-2
v_call: TRBV6-5
cdr3_aa: CASSSIPGQSYGYTF

j_call: TRBJ2-3
v_call: TRBV7-8
cdr3_aa: CASSLAELTDTQYF

j_call: TRBJ2-5
v_call: TRBV12-5
cdr3_aa: CASGPWGRAQETQYF

j_call: TRBJ1-2
v_call: TRBV28
cdr3_aa: CASGGWGYGYTF

j_call: TRBJ1-2
v_call: TRBV4-3
cdr3_aa: CASSQQAGYGYTF

j_call: TRBJ2-1
v_call: TRBV6-6
cdr3_aa: CASSGPGGRNEQFF

j_call: TRBJ1-1
v_call: TRBV5-1
cdr3_aa: CASSPGPLTEAFF

j_call: TRBJ2-2
v_call: TRBV9
cdr3_aa: CASSLRQGATGELFF

j_call: TRBJ1-5
v_call: TRBV30
cdr3_aa: CAWADRGLSDQPQHF

j_call: TRBJ2-7
v_call: TRBV9
cdr3_aa: CASSVAGDIAYEQYF

j_call: TRBJ1-2
v_call: TRBV9
cdr3_aa: CASSVGTGTNYGYTF

j_call: TRBJ2-7
v_call: TRBV10-1
cdr3_aa: CASSDGTTPEQYF

j_call: TRBJ2-7
v_call: TRBV5-6
cdr3_aa: CASSPGTAVSYEQYF

j_call: TRBJ2-1
v_call: TRBV25-1
cdr3_aa: CASSDIAEQFF

j_call: TRBJ2-2
v_call: TRBV14
cdr3_aa: CASSQDRIASNTGELFF

j_call: TRBJ2-6
v_call: TRBV14
cdr3_aa: CASSPGGSGANVLTF

j_call: TRBJ2-2
v_call: TRBV2
cdr3_aa: CASSEALRTGELFF

j_call: TRBJ2-5
v_call: TRBV5-5
cdr3_aa: CASSLASRGQVRETQYF

j_call: TRBJ1-2
v_call: TRBV27
cdr3_aa: CASSPIRDNEGYTF

j_call: TRBJ2-5
v_call: TRBV10-3
cdr3_aa: CAISDRTGGTQETQYF

j_call: TRBJ2-5
v_call: TRBV12-5
cdr3_aa: CASGLAQKTTGGVETQYF

j_call: TRBJ1-2
v_call: TRBV28
cdr3_aa: CASNSPPGRNGYTF

j_call: TRBJ1-2
v_call: TRBV30
cdr3_aa: CAWPPGGPYGYTF

j_call: TRBJ2-7
v_call: TRBV9
cdr3_aa: CASSVESGTSGRTGSYEQYF

j_call: TRBJ1-6
v_call: TRBV9
cdr3_aa: CASIPRGRERAYNSPLHF

j_call: TRBJ2-3
v_call: TRBV5-1
cdr3_aa: CASSSNSGGRTDTQYF

j_call: TRBJ2-3
v_call: TRBV30
cdr3_aa: CAWSVRTDTQYF

j_call: TRBJ2-7
v_call: TRBV18
cdr3_aa: CASSPQTSDYVQYF

j_call: TRBJ2-3
v_call: TRBV9
cdr3_aa: CASSTGLRTDTQYF

j_call: TRBJ2-2
v_call: TRBV28
cdr3_aa: CASSERRGIGELFF